This record concerns one T cell receptor beta chain sequence. Its target is unknown. With 60 Vbeta and 13 Jbeta primers, the PCR was carried out. Repertoires were generated with immunoSEQ multiplex PCR, while TCRdb's copy carries only in-frame clones and drops some. The sample consists of 100,000 to 150,000 clones, about 84% of them appearing once. The data derive from a study of cytomegalovirus exposure and HLA in healthy donors. In nominal health when sampled, donors likely had unrecorded immune exposures nonetheless. General study points: Analysis was performed later, and it showed HLA-associated TCR beta chains to be more clonally expanded than equally common others. Near-uniform donor sequencing depth was presumed by presence/absence analyses.

The TCR originated in a boy between 10 and 17 years old in good health and CMV-seronegative. The sample taken for sequencing was PBMCs.

The CDR3 DNA sequence: TGTGCCAGCAGCCCGGCGGGGCAGGCAGCTAACTATGGCTACACCTTC. This codes for CASSPAGQAANYGYTF. The chain is built from TRBV5-4 and TRBJ1-2, with D possibly TRBD1 on 5 matching bases. The CDR3 extends over 16 amino acids. Trimming removed 4 bases from V and 0 bases from J, with 16 bases in between. CDR1 and CDR2 (germline): SGHNT, YYREEE (reference sequence).